A selection of T cell receptor beta chains follows, all from one sample in a study of metastatic and nonmetastatic thyroid tumors. MiXCR was used by TCRdb to re-call the PCR reads. The sample has approximately 35,000 clones, 35% seen once. Sequencing was carried out using tumor tissue. All receptors derive from a female donor with papillary thyroid cancer or a benign thyroid nodule (not recorded which). Some clones in this sample may be carry-over from other donors' samples. The CDR3 runs from the conserved cysteine through the conserved F or W. D genes are given only for firm matches. Only some rows state a clone size, as once, few, many or a class for expanded clones.

>-|TRBJ2-1|TRBD2|TRBV20-1
CSAREAGNEQFF
TGCAGTGCTAGAGAAGCGGGGAATGAGCAGTTCTTC
>few|TRBJ2-3|TRBD1|TRBV11-1
CANSGRGFRTDTQYF
TGTGCCAACAGCGGCAGGGGGTTTCGCACAGATACGCAGTATTTT
>-|TRBJ2-3|TRBD2|TRBV11-2
CASSWSGSKGGDTQYF
TGTGCCAGCAGCTGGAGCGGGAGTAAGGGGGGAGATACGCAGTATTTT
>few|TRBJ1-6|TRBD1|TRBV6-1
CASTRQGLGSPLHF
TGTGCCAGCACCAGACAGGGTTTGGGTTCACCCCTCCACTTT
>-|TRBJ1-5|TRBD1|TRBV30
CAWSEGQTLNQPQHF
TGTGCCTGGAGTGAGGGACAGACCCTGAATCAGCCCCAGCATTTT
>-|TRBJ2-1|-|TRBV3-1
CASSPGTWEQFF
TGTGCCAGCAGCCCCGGGACTTGGGAGCAGTTCTTC
>-|TRBJ1-6|-|TRBV20-1
CSARERHSYLDSPLHF
TGCAGTGCTAGAGAGAGACACTCTTACCTTGATTCACCCCTCCACTTT
>-|TRBJ1-5|-|TRBV7-3
CASSSTRDGPQHF
TGTGCCAGCAGTTCAACCCGGGACGGGCCCCAGCATTTT
>-|TRBJ2-3|TRBD1|TRBV5-1
CASSLGQGMNTQYF
TGCGCCAGCAGCTTGGGACAGGGTATGAATACGCAGTATTTT
>-|TRBJ1-2|-|TRBV12-3/TRBV12-4
CASSPDNSGYTF
TGTGCCAGCAGTCCCGACAACTCTGGCTACACCTTC
>-|TRBJ2-7|-|TRBV4-1
CASSPRGPSSYEQYF
TGCGCCAGCAGCCCGCGGGGCCCGTCTTCCTACGAGCAGTACTTC
>-|TRBJ2-5|-|TRBV20-1
CSARDGVETQYF
TGCAGTGCTAGAGACGGGGTGGAGACCCAGTACTTC
>-|TRBJ2-7|-|TRBV6-2/TRBV6-3
CASSRSVDPGHDKDLYEQYF
TGTGCCAGCAGTCGATCCGTCGACCCCGGACACGATAAAGACCTCTACGAGCAGTACTTC
>medium-sized|TRBJ2-2|TRBD2|TRBV28
CASSPLFGGGPSGGTGELFF
TGTGCCAGCAGCCCCCTTTTTGGGGGAGGCCCATCGGGAGGGACCGGGGAGCTGTTTTTT
>few|TRBJ2-2|-|TRBV6-1
CASSDTGAGHTGELFF
TGTGCCAGCAGTGATACAGGGGCGGGACACACCGGGGAGCTGTTTTTT
>-|TRBJ1-1|TRBD1|TRBV19
CASSADRGTEAFF
TGTGCCAGTAGTGCGGACAGGGGCACTGAAGCTTTCTTT
>few|TRBJ1-4|-|TRBV28
CASMWASEEKLFF
TGTGCCAGCATGTGGGCCTCAGAGGAAAAACTGTTTTTT
>-|TRBJ2-7|TRBD2|TRBV28
CASSAPSGGGIEQYF
TGTGCCAGCAGCGCACCGTCCGGGGGAGGGATCGAGCAGTACTTC
>few|TRBJ2-2|-|TRBV19
CASIGTTTGELFF
TGTGCCAGTATCGGCACGACCACCGGGGAGCTGTTTTTT
>few|TRBJ2-2|-|TRBV19
CASSISNANTGELFF
TGTGCCAGTAGTATAAGCAATGCGAACACCGGGGAGCTGTTTTTT
>-|TRBJ1-3|-|TRBV4-3
CASSQEGTQHAGNTIYF
TGCGCCAGCAGCCAAGAAGGAACTCAACACGCTGGAAACACCATATATTTT
>few|TRBJ2-5|-|TRBV6-6
CASSYSLRVKGETQYF
TGTGCCAGCAGTTACTCACTCCGGGTCAAGGGAGAGACCCAGTACTTC
>few|TRBJ1-2|-|TRBV6-5
CASSFFPPTGRNYGYTF
TGTGCCAGCAGTTTCTTCCCCCCGACGGGACGTAACTATGGCTACACCTTC
>large|TRBJ1-6|-|TRBV27
CATAARLGGTENSPLHF
TGTGCCACCGCGGCCCGCCTGGGAGGGACCGAAAATTCACCCCTCCACTTT
>-|TRBJ2-7|TRBD2|TRBV6-2/TRBV6-3
CASKKASGRYTSYEQYF
TGTGCCAGCAAGAAGGCTAGCGGGAGATATACTAGCTACGAGCAGTACTTC
>-|TRBJ2-7|-|TRBV28
CASSLDWQRAYEQYF
TGTGCCAGCAGTTTAGATTGGCAGCGGGCCTACGAGCAGTACTTC
>-|TRBJ2-7|-|TRBV7-9
CASSSHNKFQYEQYF
TGTGCCAGCAGCTCACACAACAAATTTCAATACGAGCAGTACTTC
>-|TRBJ2-7|-|TRBV7-8
CASSVVKGVEQYF
TGTGCCAGCAGCGTAGTAAAAGGGGTCGAGCAGTACTTC
>many|TRBJ2-3|TRBD1|TRBV11-3
CASSFGTGSTDTQYF
TGTGCCAGCAGCTTCGGGACAGGGAGCACAGATACGCAGTATTTT
>few|TRBJ2-1|-|TRBV27
CASTGTDSYNEQFF
TGTGCCAGCACCGGGACCGATTCCTACAATGAGCAGTTCTTC
>-|TRBJ1-2|-|TRBV7-2
CASSRGRQAHYGYTF
TGTGCCAGCAGCAGAGGGAGACAGGCGCACTATGGCTACACCTTC
>many|TRBJ1-2|-|TRBV28
CASSFSTGNYGYTF
TGTGCCAGCAGTTTCTCGACAGGAAACTATGGCTACACCTTC
>-|TRBJ1-2|-|TRBV20-1
CSDQDPGANYGYTF
TGCAGTGACCAAGACCCAGGAGCCAACTATGGCTACACCTTC
>once|TRBJ1-1|-|TRBV11-2
CASSLGGYAEAFF
TGTGCCAGCAGCTTAGGAGGGTACGCTGAAGCTTTCTTT
>-|TRBJ2-1|TRBD2|TRBV4-3
CASSHEREDEQFF
TGCGCCAGCAGCCACGAGCGGGAGGATGAGCAGTTCTTC
>few|TRBJ2-2|-|TRBV28
CASREGGQNTGELFF
TGTGCCAGCAGAGAGGGGGGCCAAAACACCGGGGAGCTGTTTTTT
>-|TRBJ1-2|-|TRBV20-1
CSATDRYGYTF
TGCAGTGCTACCGACAGATATGGCTACACCTTC
>-|TRBJ2-2|-|TRBV6-5
CASSYTAYIGELFF
TGTGCCAGCAGTTACACCGCCTACATCGGGGAGCTGTTTTTT
>-|TRBJ1-1|-|TRBV28
CASKTGANTEAFF
TGTGCCAGCAAAACCGGGGCGAACACTGAAGCTTTCTTT
>few|TRBJ2-5|-|TRBV27
CASKNQETQYF
TGTGCCAGCAAAAACCAAGAGACCCAGTACTTC
>few|TRBJ2-7|-|TRBV28
CASSFLVSSYEQYF
TGTGCCAGCAGTTTTTTAGTCAGCTCCTACGAGCAGTACTTC
>-|TRBJ1-2|-|TRBV9
CASSVAGADGYTF
TGTGCCAGCAGCGTAGCAGGGGCGGATGGCTACACCTTC
>-|TRBJ2-3|-|TRBV6-2/TRBV6-3
CASSYSSTDTQYF
TGTGCCAGCAGTTACTCGAGCACAGATACGCAGTATTTT
>-|TRBJ2-2|-|TRBV2
CASIGGPNTGELFF
TGTGCCAGCATTGGGGGCCCGAACACCGGGGAGCTGTTTTTT
>-|TRBJ2-1|TRBD1|TRBV7-9
CASSPGQGADEQFF
TGTGCCAGCAGCCCAGGACAGGGGGCAGATGAGCAGTTCTTC
>medium-sized|TRBJ1-4|TRBD1|TRBV2
CASTRGTSGGEKLFF
TGTGCCAGCACCAGAGGGACCTCAGGGGGTGAAAAACTGTTTTTT
>-|TRBJ2-3|TRBD2|TRBV10-2
CASKVAGGDTQYF
TGCGCCAGCAAGGTAGCGGGAGGAGATACGCAGTATTTT
>once|TRBJ1-1|-|TRBV18
CASSPGTENTEAFF
TGTGCCAGCTCACCAGGGACGGAGAACACTGAAGCTTTCTTT
>-|TRBJ2-7|-|TRBV2
CASSIRSTYEQYF
TGTGCCAGCAGTATACGGTCCACCTACGAGCAGTACTTC
>-|TRBJ1-2|-|TRBV6-1
CASRPGPLYGYTF
TGTGCCAGCAGACCGGGCCCCTTGTATGGCTACACCTTC
>-|TRBJ2-7|TRBD1|TRBV30
CASDRGLSNEQYF
TGTGCCTCCGACAGGGGGCTAAGTAACGAGCAGTACTTC
>few|TRBJ2-7|-|TRBV28
CASSLDGTSSYEQYF
TGTGCCAGCAGTTTAGACGGCACGAGCTCCTACGAGCAGTACTTC